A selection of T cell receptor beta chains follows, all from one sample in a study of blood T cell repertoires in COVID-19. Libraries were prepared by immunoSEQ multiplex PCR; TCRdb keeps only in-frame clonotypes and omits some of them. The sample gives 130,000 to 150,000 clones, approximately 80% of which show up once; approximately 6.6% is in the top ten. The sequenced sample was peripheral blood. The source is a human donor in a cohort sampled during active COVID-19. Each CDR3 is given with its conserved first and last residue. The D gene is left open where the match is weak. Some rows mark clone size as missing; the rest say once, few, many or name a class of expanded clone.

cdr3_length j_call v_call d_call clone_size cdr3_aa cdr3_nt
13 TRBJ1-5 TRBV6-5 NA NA CASSRGRVQPQHF TGTGCCAGCAGTAGGGGCAGGGTTCAGCCCCAGCATTTT
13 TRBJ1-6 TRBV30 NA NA CASRTDGNSPLHF TGTGCCTCCCGGACAGATGGGAATTCACCCCTCCACTTT
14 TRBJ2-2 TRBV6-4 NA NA CASSSGVNTGELFF TGTGCCAGCAGCTCAGGGGTTAACACCGGGGAGCTGTTTTTT
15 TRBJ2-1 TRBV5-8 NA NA CASSLRGPSYNEQFF TGTGCCAGCAGCTTAAGGGGTCCAAGCTACAATGAGCAGTTCTTC
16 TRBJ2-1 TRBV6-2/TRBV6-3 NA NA CASSYAGVTGGDEQFF TGTGCCAGCAGTTATGCCGGGGTGACAGGTGGGGATGAGCAGTTCTTC
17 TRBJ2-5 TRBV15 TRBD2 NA CATSRELAGGGQETQYF TGTGCCACCAGCAGGGAACTAGCGGGGGGTGGACAAGAGACCCAGTACTTC
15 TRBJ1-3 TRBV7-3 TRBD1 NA CASSPGQGTGNTIYF TGTGCCAGCAGCCCGGGACAGGGGACTGGAAACACCATATATTTT
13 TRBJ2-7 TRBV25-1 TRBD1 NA CASSEGTDYEQYF TGTGCCAGCAGTGAAGGGACAGACTACGAGCAGTACTTC
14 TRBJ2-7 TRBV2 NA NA CASNSEKGPYEQYF TGTGCCAGCAACAGTGAGAAGGGGCCCTACGAGCAGTACTTC
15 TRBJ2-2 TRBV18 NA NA CASSPLQGNTGELFF TGTGCCAGCTCACCCCTACAGGGGAACACCGGGGAGCTGTTTTTT
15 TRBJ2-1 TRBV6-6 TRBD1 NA CASSYRDRLDNEQFF TGTGCCAGCAGTTACCGGGACAGGTTGGACAATGAGCAGTTCTTC
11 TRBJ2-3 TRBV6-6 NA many CASSFSDTQYF TGTGCCAGCAGTTTTTCGGATACGCAGTATTTT
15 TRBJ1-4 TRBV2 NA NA CASSGTSNRGEKLFF TGTGCCAGCAGTGGTACTTCCAATCGCGGGGAAAAACTGTTTTTT
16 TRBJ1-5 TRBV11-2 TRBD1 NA CASSLGVGQGDQPQHF TGTGCCAGCAGCTTAGGAGTCGGACAGGGGGATCAGCCCCAGCATTTT
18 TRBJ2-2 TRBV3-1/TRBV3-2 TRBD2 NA CASSQVMERGGNTGELFF TGTGCCAGCAGCCAAGTAATGGAGCGGGGGGGTAACACCGGGGAGCTGTTTTTT
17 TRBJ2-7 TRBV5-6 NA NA CASSFPSSIGGADEQYF TGTGCCAGCAGCTTCCCCTCAAGCATTGGGGGCGCGGACGAGCAGTACTTC
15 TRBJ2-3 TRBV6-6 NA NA CASSLGGLGTDTQYF TGTGCCAGCAGCCTCGGGGGGCTCGGCACAGATACGCAGTATTTT
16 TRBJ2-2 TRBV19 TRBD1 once CASSSQGTGGAGELFF TGTGCCAGTAGTTCCCAGGGGACAGGGGGGGCCGGGGAGCTGTTTTTT
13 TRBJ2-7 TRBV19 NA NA CASRKKGAYEQYF TGTGCCAGTAGGAAAAAGGGAGCGTACGAGCAGTACTTC
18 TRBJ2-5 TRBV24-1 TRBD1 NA CATSDSYSQTGTEETQYF TGTGCCACCAGTGATTCCTACTCGCAGACAGGGACCGAGGAGACCCAGTACTTC
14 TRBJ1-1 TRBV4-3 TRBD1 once CASSQGQWNTEAFF TGCGCCAGCAGCCAGGGACAGTGGAACACTGAAGCTTTCTTT
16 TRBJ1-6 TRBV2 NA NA CASSEAQGWGNSPLHF TGTGCCAGCAGTGAAGCGCAGGGTTGGGGTAATTCACCCCTCCACTTT
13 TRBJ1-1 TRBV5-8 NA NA CASSLDRVTEAFF TGTGCCAGCAGCTTGGACAGAGTAACTGAAGCTTTCTTT
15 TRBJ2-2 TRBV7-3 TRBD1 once CASSLKGQGTGELFF TGTGCCAGCAGCTTAAAGGGACAGGGTACCGGGGAGCTGTTTTTT
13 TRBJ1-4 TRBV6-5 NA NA CASSYGGREKLFF TGTGCCAGCAGTTATGGGGGCCGTGAAAAACTGTTTTTT
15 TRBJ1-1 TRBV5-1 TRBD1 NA CASSPGQGANTEAFF TGCGCCAGCAGCCCTGGACAGGGGGCGAACACTGAAGCTTTCTTT
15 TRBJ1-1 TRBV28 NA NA CASSPPYRVDTEAFF TGTGCCAGTTCTCCCCCTTACAGGGTTGACACTGAAGCTTTCTTT
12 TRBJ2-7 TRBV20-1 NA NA CSASLGSYEQYF TGCAGTGCTAGTCTTGGCAGCTACGAGCAGTACTTC
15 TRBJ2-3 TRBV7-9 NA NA CASSLIPGSADTQYF TGTGCCAGCAGCTTAATTCCAGGGTCAGCAGATACGCAGTATTTT
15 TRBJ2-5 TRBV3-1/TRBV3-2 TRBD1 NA CASSQGAPGGETQYF TGTGCCAGCAGCCAGGGGGCCCCAGGGGGAGAGACCCAGTACTTC
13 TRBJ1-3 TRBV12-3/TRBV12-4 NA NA CASSDGVGNTIYF TGTGCCAGCAGCGACGGGGTGGGAAACACCATATATTTT
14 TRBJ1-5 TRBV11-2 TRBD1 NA CASSPGTGRQPQHF TGTGCCAGCAGCCCAGGGACAGGGCGCCAGCCCCAGCATTTT
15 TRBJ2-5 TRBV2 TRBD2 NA CASSPTSGLGETQYF TGTGCCAGCAGCCCTACTAGCGGCCTCGGGGAGACCCAGTACTTC
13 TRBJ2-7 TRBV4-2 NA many CASSPQQGYEQYF TGTGCCAGCAGCCCCCAACAGGGTTACGAGCAGTACTTC
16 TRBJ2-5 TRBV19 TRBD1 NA CASCRTGGFVEETQYF TGTGCCAGCTGTAGGACAGGGGGCTTTGTGGAAGAGACCCAGTACTTC
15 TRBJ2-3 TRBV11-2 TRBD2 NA CASSLSGGALDTQYF TGTGCCAGCAGCTTATCCGGGGGGGCCCTGGATACGCAGTATTTT
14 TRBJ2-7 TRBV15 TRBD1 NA CATSIRQGSYEQYF TGTGCCACCAGCATTCGACAGGGCTCCTACGAGCAGTACTTC
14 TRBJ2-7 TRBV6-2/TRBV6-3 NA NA CASSQAGGSYEQYF TGTGCCAGCAGTCAGGCAGGGGGGTCCTACGAGCAGTACTTC
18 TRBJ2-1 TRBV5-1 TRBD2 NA CASRATTSGGATFNEQFF TGCGCCAGCAGGGCGACGACTAGCGGGGGGGCGACTTTCAATGAGCAGTTCTTC
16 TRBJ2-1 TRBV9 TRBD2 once CASSPMGGAGPNEQFF TGTGCCAGCAGTCCAATGGGGGGAGCGGGGCCCAATGAGCAGTTCTTC
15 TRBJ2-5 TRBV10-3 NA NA CASVPGGIRGETQYF TGTGCCTCAGTCCCAGGGGGGATAAGAGGAGAGACCCAGTACTTC